These T cell receptor beta chains were read from a single sample in a study of T cells in Graves' hyperthyroidism and ophthalmopathy. TCRdb itself ran the multiplex PCR reads through MiXCR, one entry per CDR3 protein. The sample holds about 290,000 distinct CDR3 sequences, roughly an eighth seen once. Sequences were obtained from blood. Receptors were obtained from a woman between 40 and 55 years old with Graves' hyperthyroidism. The CDR3 runs from the conserved cysteine through the conserved F or W. The D gene is left open where the match is weak. Clone size appears in some rows only: once, few, many, or a class for an expanded clone.

TRBJ2-2,few,TRBV20-1,NA,TGCAGTGCTAGACCGACATTGCGGGGGAACACCGGGGAGCTGTTTTTT,CSARPTLRGNTGELFF
TRBJ1-2,many,TRBV6-6,NA,TGTGCCAGCAGTTACGGACAGACTAACTATGGCTACACCTTC,CASSYGQTNYGYTF
TRBJ1-2,many,TRBV28,NA,TGTGCCAGCAGTTTAAGTGCCCTCGGGAGCCCTGGCTACACCTTC,CASSLSALGSPGYTF
TRBJ1-4,few,TRBV27,TRBD1,TGTGCCAGCAGTCCCTACCGTCCGGGGTCCACAGGGGTTTTGGGAAAACTGTTTTTT,CASSPYRPGSTGVLGKLFF
TRBJ2-5,many,TRBV6-1,NA,TGTGCCAGCCGAGACAAAGGTACCATTCAGATGCAGTACTTC,CASRDKGTIQMQYF
TRBJ1-5,NA,TRBV20-1,NA,TGCAGTGCTAGGCGGATGGATCAGCCCCAGCATTTT,CSARRMDQPQHF
TRBJ1-5,NA,TRBV18,NA,TGTGCCAGCTCACCCCCTAGTAATCAGCCCCAGCATTTT,CASSPPSNQPQHF
TRBJ1-4,NA,TRBV18,NA,TGTGCCAGCTCACCGACAGGTACAACTAATGAAAAACTGTTTTTT,CASSPTGTTNEKLFF
TRBJ2-2,NA,TRBV20-1,NA,TGCAGTGCTAGAGATGATCGGCCTAACACCGGGGAGCTGTTTTTT,CSARDDRPNTGELFF
TRBJ2-2,NA,TRBV14,TRBD2,TGTGCCAGCAGCCAAGTACCTGAATGGGGGAGGGCCGACACCGGGGAGCTGTTTTTT,CASSQVPEWGRADTGELFF
TRBJ2-1,many,TRBV5-8,TRBD1,TGTGCCAGCAGCCCTAGGGACAGAAAATACAATGAGCAGTTCTTC,CASSPRDRKYNEQFF
TRBJ1-5,many,TRBV2,TRBD1,TGTGCCAGCAGCCCGGACAGGGGTGATCAGCCCCAGCATTTT,CASSPDRGDQPQHF
TRBJ2-3,many,TRBV6-1,NA,TGTGCCAGCAGTGACCGGGACAAGGGGAACCCAGATACGCAGTATTTT,CASSDRDKGNPDTQYF
TRBJ1-5,few,TRBV10-2,NA,TGCGCCAGCAGTGAGATGTTTGGGACGGGCAGAGAGGGCAATCAGCCCCAGCATTTT,CASSEMFGTGREGNQPQHF
TRBJ2-5,NA,TRBV4-2,NA,TGTGCCAGCAGCCAAGAACGGCTAGGGGGGAGAGAGACCCAGTACTTC,CASSQERLGGRETQYF
TRBJ2-2,few,TRBV28,TRBD1,TGTGCCAGCAACCCCGACAGGGAAGACACCGGGGAGCTGTTTTTT,CASNPDREDTGELFF
TRBJ2-5,NA,TRBV3-1,NA,TGTGCCAGCAGCCAGGGGATAGAAGAGACCCAGTACTTC,CASSQGIEETQYF
TRBJ1-1,many,TRBV20-1,NA,TGCAGTGCCCCACCGACAGAGAACACTGAAGCTTTCTTT,CSAPPTENTEAFF
TRBJ2-7,many,TRBV5-1,NA,TGCGCCAGCAGCTTCAATGGGAGAGGCGAGCAGTACTTC,CASSFNGRGEQYF
TRBJ1-6,NA,TRBV6-1,NA,TGTGCCAGCAGTTCCCCTCGGGGGTCGTATAATTCACCCCTCCACTTT,CASSSPRGSYNSPLHF
TRBJ2-5,NA,TRBV20-1,NA,TGCAGTGCTACCGCGAACCCCCCGGGGGAGACCCAGTACTTC,CSATANPPGETQYF
TRBJ2-5,many,TRBV13,TRBD2,TGTGCCAGCAGCTCCGCGGGACTAGCAGGTGCGGAGACCCAGTACTTC,CASSSAGLAGAETQYF
TRBJ2-1,many,TRBV5-1,NA,TGCGCCAGCCGTGGGAATCGCGACAATGAGCAGTTCTTC,CASRGNRDNEQFF
TRBJ2-3,NA,TRBV15,NA,TGTGCCACCAGCAGAGATTACGGGACTGCAGATACGCAGTATTTT,CATSRDYGTADTQYF
TRBJ2-1,NA,TRBV10-1,NA,TGCGCCAGCAGTGAGTCGGGACGGAGCTCCTACAATGAGCAGTTCTTC,CASSESGRSSYNEQFF
TRBJ2-7,NA,TRBV28,NA,TGTGCCAGCCGTTTATCAACCTACGAGCAGTACTTC,CASRLSTYEQYF
TRBJ2-3,many,TRBV20-1,NA,TGCAGTGCTAGAGTGAAGACAGATACGCAGTATTTT,CSARVKTDTQYF
TRBJ2-1,many,TRBV7-9,NA,TGTGCCAGCAGCTCAGCACTGTCCTACAATGAGCAGTTCTTC,CASSSALSYNEQFF